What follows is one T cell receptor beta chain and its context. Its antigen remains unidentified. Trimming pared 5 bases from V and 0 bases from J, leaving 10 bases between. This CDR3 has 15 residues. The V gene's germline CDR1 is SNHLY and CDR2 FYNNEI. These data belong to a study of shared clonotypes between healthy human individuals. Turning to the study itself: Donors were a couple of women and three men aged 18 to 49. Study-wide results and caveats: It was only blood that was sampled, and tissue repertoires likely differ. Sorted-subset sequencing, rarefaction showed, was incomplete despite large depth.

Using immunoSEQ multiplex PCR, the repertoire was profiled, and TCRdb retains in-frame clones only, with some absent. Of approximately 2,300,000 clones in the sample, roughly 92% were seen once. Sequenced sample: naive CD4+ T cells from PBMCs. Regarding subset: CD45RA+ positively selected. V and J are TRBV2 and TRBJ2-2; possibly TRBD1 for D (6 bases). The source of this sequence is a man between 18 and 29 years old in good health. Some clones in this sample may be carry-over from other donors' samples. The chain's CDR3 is CASSHRVANTGELFF. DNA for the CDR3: TGTGCCAGCAGTCACAGGGTCGCGAACACCGGGGAGCTGTTTTTT. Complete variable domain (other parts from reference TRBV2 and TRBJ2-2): EPEVTQTPSHQVTQMGQEVILRCVPISNHLYFYWYRQILGQKVEFLVSFYNNEISEKSEIFDDQFSVERPDGSNFTLKIRSTKLEDSAMYFCASSHRVANTGELFFGEGSRLTVL.